Listed below are T cell receptor beta chains from one sample, sequenced in a study of T cells after yellow fever vaccination. TCRdb itself ran the 5' RACE reads through MiXCR, one entry per CDR3 protein. The sample records around 180,000 distinct CDR3 sequences, roughly 6.4% being singletons. The sequencing used CD4+ T cells sorted from PBMCs, collected on the day of the first yellow fever vaccination. These receptors were taken from a man aged 18-30 years who received the YFV17D yellow fever vaccine. Each CDR3 is given with its conserved first and last residue. The D gene is left open where the match is weak. A clone size is listed for some rows: how often the clone was seen (once, few, many), or a class if it is expanded.

D	V	J	size	CDR3	DNA
TRBD1	TRBV5-5	TRBJ2-7	.	CASSLGGGTGTYEQYF	TGTGCCAGCAGCTTGGGGGGCGGGACAGGGACCTACGAGCAGTACTTC
.	TRBV10-3	TRBJ2-3	many	CAISNRAPDTQYF	TGTGCCATCAGTAACAGGGCCCCAGATACGCAGTATTTT
.	TRBV5-4	TRBJ2-1	few	CASTLVEQFF	TGTGCCAGCACCCTGGTTGAGCAGTTCTTC
.	TRBV11-2	TRBJ2-2	.	CASSWTGRVGTGELFF	TGTGCCAGCAGCTGGACAGGGAGGGTCGGCACCGGGGAGCTGTTTTTT
TRBD2	TRBV9	TRBJ2-7	many	CASSPSIQRGLWQYF	TGTGCCAGCAGCCCTAGCATCCAGCGGGGGTTATGGCAGTACTTC
.	TRBV20-1	TRBJ1-5	many	CSAPGLGNQPQHF	TGCAGTGCTCCAGGGTTAGGGAATCAGCCCCAGCATTTT
.	TRBV20-1	TRBJ2-3	many	CTAPGGNYDTQYF	TGCACCGCCCCGGGGGGCAACTACGATACGCAGTATTTT
TRBD2	TRBV12-3/TRBV12-4	TRBJ2-7	many	CASRDSGTSGNEQYF	TGTGCCAGCAGAGACTCCGGGACTAGCGGGAACGAGCAGTACTTC
TRBD1	TRBV20-1	TRBJ1-1	few	CSPGGGATEAFF	TGCAGTCCAGGGGGGGGGGCCACTGAAGCTTTCTTT
.	TRBV5-4	TRBJ2-4	.	CASSPGETRSRYIQYF	TGTGCCAGCAGCCCCGGGGAGACAAGGTCCCGGTACATTCAGTACTTC